This passage covers 32 T cell receptor beta chains from one sample sequenced in a study of regulatory T cells in long-lasting Graves disease. For TCR beta, libraries came from iRepertoire HTBI primers and Arm-PCR of CDR3 regions. TCRdb re-analysed the multiplex PCR reads in MiXCR, keeping a single row per CDR3 protein. The sample carries 300,000 to 500,000 distinct CDR3 sequences, about a fifth recorded once. Time point of the sample: persistent/refractory GD, antithyroid drugs over 5 years with positive TRAb. The TCR library was made from RNA extracted from PBMCs. The sample in question was peripheral blood mononuclear cells (PBMCs), obtained when the disease was refractory, from a patient treated with antithyroid drugs. These receptors were taken from a female donor with Graves disease.

This clonotype was detected ten times or more. One junction end does not reproduce the germline sequence, and a read error may be involved. The genes are TRBV2 and TRBJ2-7; D is possibly TRBD1 (5 bases). CDR3 length: 16 residues. CDR1 is SNHLY and CDR2 is FYNNEI in the germline V gene. The CDR3 DNA sequence: TGTGCCAACAGTGTGTTTTACTTTGACAGTCCCTACGAGCAGTACTTC. As protein: CANSVFYFDSPYEQYF.

This clonotype was found many times. This chain connects TRBV20-1 to TRBJ2-7, with 7 bases that match TRBD1. The CDR3 contains 12 residues. V shed 4 bases, J shed 2 bases, and the junction held 2 bases outside the gene matches. CDR1 and CDR2 from the germline V gene are DFQATT and SNEGSKA (reference sequence). CDR3 amino acids: CSATGQTYEQYF. CDR3 bases: TGCAGTGCTACGGGACAGACCTACGAGCAGTACTTC.

This clonotype appeared many times. The chain has TRBV5-1 and TRBJ1-1; no clear D. The CDR3 is 13 amino acids. Trimming removed 4 bases at V and 7 bases at J, with 14 bases between. From germline, CDR1 is SGHRS and CDR2 YFSETQ. The CDR3 DNA reads as TGCGCCAGCAGCGGAGACGACGTGGGTGAAGCTTTCTTT. It codes for CASSGDDVGEAFF.

This clonotype occurred many times. The chain recombines TRBV6-5 with TRBJ2-6; D uncertain. CDR1 MNHEY and CDR2 SVGAGI come from the germline V gene. This CDR3 has 16 amino acids. V was trimmed by 0 bases and J by 8 bases, leaving 14 bases between them. DNA for the CDR3: TGTGCCAGCAGTTACTCCGACTCTGCTCATCCCAACGTCCTGACTTTC. It is translated as CASSYSDSAHPNVLTF.

The V and J genes are TRBV11-2 and TRBJ2-2; D possibly corresponds to TRBD2 (5 bases). The germline V gene encodes CDR1 SGHAT and CDR2 FQNNGV. V gave up 1 base and J gave up 7 bases, with 7 bases separating them. The CDR3 covers 13 residues. CDR3 loop: CASSLVGVGELFF. CDR3 sequence (DNA): TGTGCCAGCAGCTTAGTCGGGGTCGGGGAGCTGTTTTTT.

V is TRBV18 and J is TRBJ2-7; D might be TRBD1 (5 bases). The germline V gene has CDR1 KGHSH and CDR2 LQKENI. The germline V and J ends were trimmed by 3 bases and 4 bases, with 19 bases remaining between them. The CDR3 loop spans 16 amino acids. CDR3 in amino acids: CASSPTVGVGLYEQYF. In nucleotides, the CDR3 is TGTGCCAGCTCACCCACAGTAGGGGTCGGTCTATACGAGCAGTACTTC.

This chain uses TRBV11-1 with TRBJ2-6, with D possibly being TRBD1 (5 bases). V lost 5 bases to trimming and J lost 8 bases, with 13 bases between them. The CDR3 runs 14 residues. Germline V gene lookup returns CDR1 SGHAT and CDR2 FQDESV (reference sequence). CDR3 loop: CASSPPPGSNVLTF. The CDR3 DNA sequence: TGTGCCAGCAGCCCGCCTCCAGGGTCCAACGTCCTGACTTTC.

This clonotype appeared many times. The chain employs TRBV6-1 and TRBJ2-5, with D perhaps matching TRBD2 (5 bases). Germline V gives CDR1 MNHNS, CDR2 SASEGT. The CDR3 spans 15 residues. V was cut by 8 bases and J by 5 bases, with 21 bases left in between. CDR3 region: CASVNGVNGVETQYF. CDR3 in DNA: TGTGCCAGCGTGAACGGGGTTAACGGGGTGGAGACCCAGTACTTC.

J is TRBJ2-2 and V is TRBV15; perhaps TRBD1 as D (5 bases). CDR1 and CDR2 (germline): LNHNV, YYDKDF (reference sequence). The CDR3 length is 13 residues. V was clipped by 5 bases and J by 7 bases, with 11 bases between them. CDR3 residues: CATSDHRSGELFF. CDR3 nucleotides: TGTGCCACCAGCGACCACAGGAGCGGGGAGCTGTTTTTT. The full variable domain, rest sourced from reference TRBV15 and TRBJ2-2, is DAMVIQNPRYQVTQFGKPVTLSCSQTLNHNVMYWYQQKSSQAPKLLFHYYDKDFNNEADTPDNFQSRRPNTSFCFLDIRSPGLGDTAMYLCATSDHRSGELFFGEGSRLTVL.

In this sample, this clonotype turned up a few times. This chain joins TRBV5-6 and TRBJ1-2; D uncertain. In germline, CDR1 is SGHDT, CDR2 YYEEEE. The CDR3 length is 15 residues. V was trimmed by 3 bases and J by 5 bases, leaving 17 bases between them. CDR3 nucleotide sequence: TGTGCCAGCAGCTGGACGGATCCTATTCTTTATGGCTACACCTTC. Translating it yields CASSWTDPILYGYTF.

The chain uses TRBV7-3 and TRBJ2-3; 9 bases fit TRBD2. V dropped 0 bases and J dropped 7; count of bases not matched to a gene: 8. Germline V gene lookup returns CDR1 SGHTA and CDR2 FQGTGA. The CDR3 runs 16 residues. CDR3 loop: CASSLTASGKVNTQYF. The DNA of the CDR3 is TGTGCCAGCAGCTTAACGGCTAGCGGGAAGGTTAATACGCAGTATTTT. Full variable domain (missing parts from reference TRBV7-3 and TRBJ2-3): GAGVSQTPSNKVTEKGKYVELRCDPISGHTALYWYRQSLGQGPEFLIYFQGTGAADDSGLPNDRFFAVRPEGSVSTLKIQRTERGDSAVYLCASSLTASGKVNTQYFGPGTRLTVL.

The V gene is TRBV20-1, the J gene TRBJ1-4, with D unclear. The V gene's germline CDR1 is DFQATT and CDR2 SNEGSKA (reference sequence). Between the trimmed V and J ends, which lost 2 bases and 7 bases, there was a span of 11 bases. This CDR3 contains 13 residues. The CDR3 DNA reads as TGCAGTGCTAGACGAGATATTAGTGAAAAACTGTTTTTT. Protein sequence: CSARRDISEKLFF.

This clonotype appeared a few times. The CDR3 is CSVEEIGFEAFF. CDR3 DNA sequence: TGCAGCGTTGAAGAGATAGGATTTGAAGCTTTCTTT. The V gene is TRBV29-1, the J gene TRBJ1-1; D is ambiguous. This CDR3 spans 12 amino acids. Trimming stripped 0 bases from V and 7 bases from J, with 9 bases between. CDR1 and CDR2 from the germline V gene are SQVTM and ANQGSEA.

This clonotype was observed a handful of times. The chain joins TRBV6-2 or TRBV6-3 to TRBJ1-2; D remains ambiguous. V was cut by 5 bases and J by 6 bases, with 7 bases left in between. The CDR3 extends over 11 amino acids. The V gene's germline CDR1 is MNHEY and CDR2 SVGEGT. CDR3 protein: CASSALDGYTF. In nucleotides, the CDR3 is TGTGCCAGCAGTGCACTAGATGGCTACACCTTC.

This clonotype was seen more than once but under ten times. This may come from a read error, since a much larger clone is one base off. V gene TRBV20-1 combines with J gene TRBJ1-5; D may be TRBD1 (5 bases). Germline V gene data show CDR1 as DFQATT and CDR2 as SNEGSKA (reference sequence). The CDR3 contains 15 residues. The CDR3 nucleotides read TGCAGTGCTAGAGATGGGGCCCTTAGCAATCGGCCCCAGCATTTT. This encodes CSARDGALSNRPQHF.

This clonotype has a count of ten or more. The rearrangement links TRBV19 to TRBJ1-5, with D perhaps matching TRBD1 (5 bases). Deletions cut 5 bases from V and 12 bases from J, with 17 bases between. CDR1 LNHDA and CDR2 SQIVND come from the germline V gene (reference sequence). This CDR3 has 13 amino acids. The CDR3 is CASSQAGTNDQHF. In DNA, the CDR3 is TGTGCCAGTAGTCAGGCCGGGACCAATGACCAGCATTTT.

The chain joins TRBV7-9 to TRBJ2-7; D may correspond to TRBD1 or TRBD2 (5 bases each). With 5 bases removed from V and 1 base from J, the gap between germline ends came to 21 bases. From germline, CDR1 is SEHNR and CDR2 FQNEAQ (reference sequence). The CDR3 length is 17 residues. DNA for the CDR3: TGTGCCAGCAGCCCCACGTGGGGGATGGAGCAGTCCTACGAGCAGTACTTC. This codes for CASSPTWGMEQSYEQYF.

This clonotype was counted many times. V is TRBV20-1 and J is TRBJ1-1, with D unresolved. V lost 4 bases to trimming and J lost 0 bases, with 12 bases between them. CDR3 length equals 14 residues. CDR1 DFQATT and CDR2 SNEGSKA come from the germline V gene (reference sequence). CDR3 sequence reads: CSATYPQMNTEAFF. The CDR3 region has the DNA TGCAGTGCTACCTATCCCCAAATGAACACTGAAGCTTTCTTT.

This clonotype occurred a few times. This sequence joins TRBV2 and TRBJ2-3; no reliable D call. Deletions cut 6 bases from V and 6 bases from J, with 7 bases between. Germline assignment: CDR1 SNHLY and CDR2 FYNNEI. The CDR3 is 11 amino acids. CDR3 sequence: CASRTSDTQYF. DNA for the CDR3: TGTGCCAGCAGGACGAGCGATACGCAGTATTTT.

This clonotype was detected only a few times. The V gene is TRBV12-3 or TRBV12-4, the J gene TRBJ1-1; no reliable D call. The ends were cut back, 7 bases at V and 1 base at J, with 13 bases in the middle. There are 14 residues in the CDR3. The chain's CDR3 is CASNKQQRNTEAFF. The CDR3 bases are TGTGCCAGCAACAAACAACAGAGGAACACTGAAGCTTTCTTT.

The CDR3 region has the DNA TGTGCCAGCAGCTTGGGAGGGAACAAAGACGAGCAGTACTTC. Translation gives CASSLGGNKDEQYF. J is TRBJ2-7 and V is TRBV7-2; 7 positions agree with TRBD2. The CDR3 contains 14 residues. J was trimmed by 5 bases and V by 3 bases; bases with no gene match: 7. The germline gives CDR1 SGHTA, CDR2 FQGNSA.

This clonotype has just a few counts. This sequence joins TRBV29-1 and TRBJ2-5, with 8 positions matching TRBD1. J gave up 5 bases and V 5 bases, and 4 bases lay outside the gene matches. CDR1 is SQVTM and CDR2 is ANQGSEA in the germline V gene. The CDR3 has 12 residues. CDR3 nucleotides: TGCAGCGTTCAGACAGGGGCGGAGACCCAGTACTTC. It translates to CSVQTGAETQYF.

This clonotype showed up just a few times. The gene calls are TRBV6-2 or TRBV6-3 and TRBJ1-1; no reliable D call. The CDR3 consists of 14 residues. CDR1 is MNHEY, CDR2 SVGEGT, per germline. V was trimmed by 2 bases and J by 3 bases, leaving 10 bases between them. The CDR3 loop is CASSYERGDTEAFF. The CDR3 nucleotides read TGTGCCAGCAGTTACGAGCGTGGGGACACTGAAGCTTTCTTT.

This clonotype was seen only a few times. This chain uses TRBV5-1 with TRBJ2-2, with 11 bases lining up with TRBD2. From germline, CDR1 is SGHRS and CDR2 YFSETQ. V shed 3 bases and J 6 bases; nucleotides not matched to a gene: 7. The CDR3 spans 16 residues. The CDR3 DNA sequence: TGCGCCAGCAGCTCGGGACTAGCGGAAGTGGCCGGGGAGCTGTTTTTT. Amino acid sequence: CASSSGLAEVAGELFF.

V and J are TRBV10-3 and TRBJ1-5, with D uncertain. With 0 bases removed from V and 3 bases from J, the gap between germline ends came to 9 bases. Germline-derived CDR1 and CDR2 are ENHRY and SYGVKD. The CDR3 has 15 residues. CDR3 region: CAISESLGFNQPQHF. CDR3 DNA sequence: TGTGCCATCAGTGAGTCATTAGGGTTCAATCAGCCCCAGCATTTT.

The sample holds a few counts of this clonotype. The chain employs TRBV19 and TRBJ1-1; D is unresolved. V lost 7 bases, J lost 0 bases, and 12 bases lay in between. The CDR3 is 14 amino acids. Germline V gives CDR1 LNHDA, CDR2 SQIVND (reference sequence). Written as DNA, the CDR3 is TGTGCCAGTACTCTCACGCCTCTGAACACTGAAGCTTTCTTT. Translated: CASTLTPLNTEAFF.

The chain links TRBV19 to TRBJ1-5, with D possibly being TRBD1 (5 bases). From germline, CDR1 is LNHDA and CDR2 SQIVND (reference sequence). The CDR3 runs to 15 residues. The ends were cut back, 2 bases at V and 5 bases at J, with 13 bases in the middle. CDR3 in DNA: TGTGCCAGTAGTATATGGGGGTTACCCGATCAGCCCCAGCATTTT. Translated, it gives CASSIWGLPDQPQHF.

The genes are TRBV7-2 and TRBJ1-2; the D gene is possibly TRBD1 (5 bases). The CDR3 loop spans 15 amino acids. V lost 5 bases, J lost 0 bases, and 13 bases lay in between. CDR1 and CDR2 from the germline V gene are SGHTA and FQGNSA. CDR3 residues: CASSKGTDSNYGYTF. CDR3 nucleotide sequence: TGTGCCAGCAGCAAAGGGACTGATTCTAACTATGGCTACACCTTC.

This clonotype was seen many times. The chain links TRBV12-3 or TRBV12-4 to TRBJ1-1; D not resolved. The CDR3 runs to 14 residues. V dropped 3 bases and J dropped 6 bases, with 14 bases sitting between them. DNA of the CDR3: TGTGCCAGCAGTTTTAGGGTGGAAGGAGCTGAAGCTTTCTTT. Translated, it gives CASSFRVEGAEAFF.

Only a few counts were recorded for this clonotype. An end of the junction does not agree with germline; a read error may underlie this. The chain carries TRBV6-2 or TRBV6-3 and TRBJ2-7, with a tentative D call TRBD2 (6 bases). Looked up from germline, CDR1 is MNHEY and CDR2 is SVGEGT. The CDR3 has 12 residues. The CDR3 protein is CASSYSSGLLLF. The CDR3 DNA reads TGTGCCAGCAGTTACTCGTCCGGACTACTCCTTTTC.

This chain joins TRBV30 and TRBJ1-6; 7 bases match TRBD1. V gave up 0 bases and J gave up 6 bases; unmatched junction bases: 2. The CDR3 covers 14 residues. CDR1 and CDR2 (germline): GTSNPN, SVGIG (reference sequence). The CDR3, as DNA: TGTGCCTGGAGTGTGGGACAGTCTAATTCACCCCTCCACTTT. The encoded protein is CAWSVGQSNSPLHF.

Details on this clonotype: A clone one base away is much larger, so this may be a read error. Likely a read error: the CDR3 ends without its conserved phenylalanine or tryptophan. The rearrangement links TRBV10-3 to TRBJ1-2; maybe TRBD1 (5 bases). Trimming took 10 bases from V and 6 from J, leaving 12 bases between them. The CDR3 consists of 11 residues. In germline, CDR1 is ENHRY, CDR2 SYGVKD. The CDR3 loop is CASSGHDGYTL. CDR3 coding DNA: TGTGCCAGCAGCGGACACGATGGCTACACCCTC.